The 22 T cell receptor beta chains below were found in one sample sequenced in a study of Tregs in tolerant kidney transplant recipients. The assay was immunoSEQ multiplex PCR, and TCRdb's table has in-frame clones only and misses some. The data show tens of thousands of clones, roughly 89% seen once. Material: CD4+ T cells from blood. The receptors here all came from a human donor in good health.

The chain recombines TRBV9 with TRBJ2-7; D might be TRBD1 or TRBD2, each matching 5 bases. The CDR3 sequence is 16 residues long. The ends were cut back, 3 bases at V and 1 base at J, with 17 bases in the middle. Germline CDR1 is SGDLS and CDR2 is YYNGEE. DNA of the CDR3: TGTGCCAGCAGCGCAGGGAGCACACTTAATTCCTACGAGCAGTACTTC. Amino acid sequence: CASSAGSTLNSYEQYF.

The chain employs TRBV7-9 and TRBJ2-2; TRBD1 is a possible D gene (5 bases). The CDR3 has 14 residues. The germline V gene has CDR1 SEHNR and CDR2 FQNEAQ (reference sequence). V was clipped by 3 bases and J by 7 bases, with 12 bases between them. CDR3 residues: CASSFQGAGGELFF. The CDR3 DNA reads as TGTGCCAGCAGCTTCCAAGGGGCCGGCGGGGAGCTGTTTTTT.

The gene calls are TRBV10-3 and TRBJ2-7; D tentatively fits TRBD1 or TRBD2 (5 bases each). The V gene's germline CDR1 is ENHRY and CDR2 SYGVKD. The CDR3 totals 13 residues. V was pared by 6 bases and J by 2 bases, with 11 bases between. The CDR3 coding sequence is TGTGCCATCAGGGGGACGGCCGCCTACGAGCAGTACTTC. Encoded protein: CAIRGTAAYEQYF.

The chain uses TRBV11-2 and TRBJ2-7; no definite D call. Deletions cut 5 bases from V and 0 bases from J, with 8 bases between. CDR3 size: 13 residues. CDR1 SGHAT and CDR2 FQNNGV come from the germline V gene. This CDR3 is CASSRWGSYEQYF. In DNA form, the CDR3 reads TGTGCCAGCAGCCGTTGGGGCTCCTACGAGCAGTACTTC.

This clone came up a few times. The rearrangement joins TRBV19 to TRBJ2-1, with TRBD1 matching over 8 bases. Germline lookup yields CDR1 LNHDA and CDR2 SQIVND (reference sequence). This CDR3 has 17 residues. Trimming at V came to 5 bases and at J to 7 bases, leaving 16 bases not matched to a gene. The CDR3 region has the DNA TGTGCCAGTAGTGCGGACAGGGTTCGGTGGTCCGCGAATGAGCAGTTCTTC. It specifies CASSADRVRWSANEQFF. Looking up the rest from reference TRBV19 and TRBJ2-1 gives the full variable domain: DGGITQSPKYLFRKEGQNVTLSCEQNLNHDAMYWYRQDPGQGLRLIYYSQIVNDFQKGDIAEGYSVSREKKESFPLTVTSAQKNPTAFYLCASSADRVRWSANEQFFGPGTRLTVL.

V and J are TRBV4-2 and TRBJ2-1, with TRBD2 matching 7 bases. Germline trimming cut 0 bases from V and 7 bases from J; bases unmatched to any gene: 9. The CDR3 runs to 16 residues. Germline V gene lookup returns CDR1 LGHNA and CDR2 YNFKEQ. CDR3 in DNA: TGTGCCAGCAGCCAAGAACTGGGCGGGAGTAGAAATGAGCAGTTCTTC. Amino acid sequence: CASSQELGGSRNEQFF.

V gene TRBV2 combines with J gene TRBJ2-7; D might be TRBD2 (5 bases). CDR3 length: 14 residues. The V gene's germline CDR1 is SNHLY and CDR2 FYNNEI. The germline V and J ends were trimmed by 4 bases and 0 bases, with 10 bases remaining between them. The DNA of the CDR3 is TGTGCCAGCAGTGCCCTAGCCCGCTCCTACGAGCAGTACTTC. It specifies CASSALARSYEQYF.

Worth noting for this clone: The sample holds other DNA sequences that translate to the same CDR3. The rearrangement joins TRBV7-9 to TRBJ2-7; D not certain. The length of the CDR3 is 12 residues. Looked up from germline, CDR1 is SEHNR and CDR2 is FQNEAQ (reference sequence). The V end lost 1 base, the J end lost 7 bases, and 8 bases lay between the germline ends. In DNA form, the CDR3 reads TGTGCCAGCAGCTTAGGGGTGGGGGAGCAGTACTTC. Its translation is CASSLGVGEQYF.

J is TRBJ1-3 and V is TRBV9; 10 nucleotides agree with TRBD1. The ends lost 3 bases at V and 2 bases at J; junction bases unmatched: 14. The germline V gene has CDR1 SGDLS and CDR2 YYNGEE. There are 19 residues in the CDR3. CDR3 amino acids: CASSEGQGGLPGAGNTIYF. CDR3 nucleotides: TGTGCCAGCAGCGAAGGACAGGGGGGGCTCCCCGGGGCTGGAAACACCATATATTTT.

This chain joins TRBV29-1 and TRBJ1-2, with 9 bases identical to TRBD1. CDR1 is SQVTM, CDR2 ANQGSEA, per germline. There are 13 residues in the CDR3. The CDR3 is CRDQDRGDYGYTF. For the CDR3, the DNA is TGCAGGGACCAGGACAGGGGTGACTATGGCTACACCTTC.

The CDR3 loop reads CASSLRFGNTEAFF. The DNA for the CDR3 is TGTGCCAGCAGCTTGAGATTTGGGAACACTGAAGCTTTCTTT. The genes are TRBV5-4 and TRBJ1-1; D is ambiguous. This CDR3 region has 14 residues. Trimming cost V 1 base and J 1 base, with 8 bases left between them. The germline V gene encodes CDR1 SGHNT and CDR2 YYREEE (reference sequence).

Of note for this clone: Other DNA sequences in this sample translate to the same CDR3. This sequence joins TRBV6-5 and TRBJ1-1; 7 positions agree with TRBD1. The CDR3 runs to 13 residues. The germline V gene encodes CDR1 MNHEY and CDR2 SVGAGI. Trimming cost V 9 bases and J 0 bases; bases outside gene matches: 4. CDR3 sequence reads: CASSRGVNTEAFF. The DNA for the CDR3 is TGTGCCAGTAGCAGGGGGGTGAACACTGAAGCTTTCTTT.

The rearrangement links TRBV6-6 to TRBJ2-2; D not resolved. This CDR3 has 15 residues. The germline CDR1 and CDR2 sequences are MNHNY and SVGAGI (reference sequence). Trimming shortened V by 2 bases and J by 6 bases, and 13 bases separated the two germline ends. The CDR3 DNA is TGTGCCAGCAGTTACCCAGGACCCGCAGCCGGGGAGCTGTTTTTT. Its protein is CASSYPGPAAGELFF.

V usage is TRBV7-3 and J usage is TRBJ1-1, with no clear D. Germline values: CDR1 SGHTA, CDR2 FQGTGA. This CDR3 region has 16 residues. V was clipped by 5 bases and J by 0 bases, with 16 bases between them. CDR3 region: CASSLRPMGLNTEAFF. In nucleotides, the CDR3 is TGTGCCAGCAGCCTTCGTCCTATGGGGTTGAACACTGAAGCTTTCTTT. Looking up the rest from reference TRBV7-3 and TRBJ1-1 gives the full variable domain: GAGVSQTPSNKVTEKGKYVELRCDPISGHTALYWYRQSLGQGPEFLIYFQGTGAADDSGLPNDRFFAVRPEGSVSTLKIQRTERGDSAVYLCASSLRPMGLNTEAFFGQGTRLTVV.

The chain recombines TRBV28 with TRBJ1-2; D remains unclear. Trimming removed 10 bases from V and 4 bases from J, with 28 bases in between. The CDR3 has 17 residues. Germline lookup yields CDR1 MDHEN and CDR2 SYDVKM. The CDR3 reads CATAYYVPHEGLYGYTF. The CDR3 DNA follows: TGTGCCACGGCTTATTATGTCCCCCACGAGGGCCTCTATGGCTACACCTTC.

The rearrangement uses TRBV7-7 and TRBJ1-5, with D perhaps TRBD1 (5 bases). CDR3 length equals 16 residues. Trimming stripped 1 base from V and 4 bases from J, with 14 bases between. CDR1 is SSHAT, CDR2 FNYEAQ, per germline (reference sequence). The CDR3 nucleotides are TGTGCCAGCAGCTTAGGGTTCGTGGGGCCAAATCAGCCCCAGCATTTT. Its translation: CASSLGFVGPNQPQHF.

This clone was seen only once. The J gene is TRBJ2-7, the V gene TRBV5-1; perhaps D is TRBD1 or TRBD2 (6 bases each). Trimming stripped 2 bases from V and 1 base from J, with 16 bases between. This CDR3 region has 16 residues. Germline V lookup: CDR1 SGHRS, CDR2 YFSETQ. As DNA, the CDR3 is TGCGCCAGCAGCTTCACAGGGATGCGGGGATCCTACGAGCAGTACTTC. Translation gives CASSFTGMRGSYEQYF.

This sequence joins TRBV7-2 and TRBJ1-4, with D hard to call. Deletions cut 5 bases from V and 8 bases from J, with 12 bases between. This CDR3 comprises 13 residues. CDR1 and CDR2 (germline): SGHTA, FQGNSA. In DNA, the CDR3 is TGTGCCAGCAGCGATTTGCCCCGAGAAAAACTGTTTTTT. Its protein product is CASSDLPREKLFF.

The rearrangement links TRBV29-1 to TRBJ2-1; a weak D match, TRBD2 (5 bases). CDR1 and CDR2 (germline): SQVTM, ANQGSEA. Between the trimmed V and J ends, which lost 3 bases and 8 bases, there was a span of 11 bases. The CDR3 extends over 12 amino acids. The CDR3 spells CSVDKGDDEQFF. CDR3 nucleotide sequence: TGCAGCGTTGATAAGGGAGACGATGAGCAGTTCTTC.

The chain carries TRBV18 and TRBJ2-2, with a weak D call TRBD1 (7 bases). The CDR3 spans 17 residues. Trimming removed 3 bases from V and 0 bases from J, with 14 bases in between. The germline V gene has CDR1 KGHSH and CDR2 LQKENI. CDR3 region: CASSPFTGDSNTGELFF. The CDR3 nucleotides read TGTGCCAGCTCACCTTTCACAGGGGACTCGAACACCGGGGAGCTGTTTTTT.

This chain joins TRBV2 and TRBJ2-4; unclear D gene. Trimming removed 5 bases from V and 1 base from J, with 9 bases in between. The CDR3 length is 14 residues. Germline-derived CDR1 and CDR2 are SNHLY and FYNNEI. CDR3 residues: CASSRSAAKNIQYF. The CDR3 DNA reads TGTGCCAGCAGTAGGTCGGCGGCCAAAAACATTCAGTACTTC.

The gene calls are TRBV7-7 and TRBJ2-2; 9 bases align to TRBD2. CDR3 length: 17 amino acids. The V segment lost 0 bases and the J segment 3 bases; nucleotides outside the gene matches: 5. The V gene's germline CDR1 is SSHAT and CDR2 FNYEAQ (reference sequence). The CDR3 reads CASSLAFSGRYTGELFF. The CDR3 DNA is TGTGCCAGCAGCTTAGCGTTTAGCGGGAGATACACCGGGGAGCTGTTTTTT.